The next 20 T cell receptor beta chains were all read from a single sample in a study of identifying expanded T cells in peripheral blood (dated by TCRdb to 2018 to 2020). The method behind the library was the immunoSEQ multiplex PCR assay. TCRdb holds this immuneACCESS table with in-frame rearrangements only. Some clones are missing; in checked studies, unresolved V genes explain under half, and the rest has no known cause. This sample has approximately 110,000 clones in its table, and approximately 90% of those were observed once. Together, the top ten hold approximately 16% of the sample. Source material: blood. The receptors were gathered from a person aged 18 to 70 in good health.

V usage is TRBV11-2 and J usage is TRBJ2-3, with D unresolved. V was trimmed by 8 bases and J by 5 bases, leaving 11 bases between them. This CDR3 is built from 12 residues. Germline assignment: CDR1 SGHAT and CDR2 FQNNGV. CDR3: CASSLSRDTQYF. CDR3 nucleotides: TGTGCCAGCTCCTTGTCCCGAGATACGCAGTATTTT.

The rearrangement uses TRBV6-1 and TRBJ1-5, with D maybe TRBD1 (5 bases). Germline CDR1 and CDR2: MNHNS and SASEGT. This CDR3 comprises 14 residues. The germline V and J ends were trimmed by 1 base and 7 bases, with 11 bases remaining between them. The CDR3 is CASSEGTTTQPQHF. CDR3 sequence (DNA): TGTGCCAGCAGTGAAGGGACAACTACCCAGCCCCAGCATTTT.

This clone has a single count. The chain recombines TRBV5-1 with TRBJ1-2; D gene ambiguous. The CDR3 contains 13 residues. From germline, CDR1 is SGHRS and CDR2 YFSETQ. Trimming left V 0 bases short and J 4 bases short, with 7 bases between. The CDR3 bases are TGCGCCAGCAGCTTGGCAGACGCCTATGGCTACACCTTC. Translating gives CASSLADAYGYTF. Drawing the rest from reference TRBV5-1 and TRBJ1-2, the complete variable domain is KAGVTQTPRYLIKTRGQQVTLSCSPISGHRSVSWYQQTPGQGLQFLFEYFSETQRNKGNFPGRFSGRQFSNSRSEMNVSTLELGDSALYLCASSLADAYGYTFGSGTRLTVV.

This clone was counted a few times. V is TRBV4-3 and J is TRBJ1-3, with D perhaps TRBD1 (5 bases). V lost 0 bases and J 3 bases, leaving 12 bases between the germline ends. The CDR3 totals 16 residues. CDR1 LGHNA and CDR2 YSLEER come from the germline V gene. The CDR3 region is CASSQEWGTYGNTIYF. CDR3 nucleotides: TGCGCCAGCAGCCAAGAGTGGGGGACCTATGGAAACACCATATATTTT.

This sequence joins TRBV5-4 and TRBJ1-1; perhaps TRBD1 as D (5 bases). This CDR3 is built from 15 residues. Germline V gene data show CDR1 as SGHNT and CDR2 as YYREEE (reference sequence). Trimming left V 0 bases short and J 8 bases short, with 17 bases between. CDR3 amino acids: CASSLDPGERVEAFF. The CDR3 DNA reads TGTGCCAGCAGCTTGGACCCGGGGGAGAGGGTGGAAGCTTTCTTT.

Worth noting for this clone: The junction and the germline gene differ at one end; a read error may be behind it. The chain joins TRBV29-1 to TRBJ2-3; 11 nucleotides align to TRBD1. The CDR3 totals 10 residues. The germline gives CDR1 SQVTM, CDR2 ANQGSEA. The CDR3 spells CSAWTGGINF. For the CDR3, the DNA is TGCAGCGCCTGGACAGGGGGCATAAATTTT.

This chain joins TRBV5-5 and TRBJ1-3; D not certain. CDR1 and CDR2 (germline): SGHKS, YYEKEE (reference sequence). The CDR3 covers 14 residues. The V gene lost 2 bases and the J gene lost 0 bases, with 6 bases spanning the gap. The CDR3 DNA reads TGTGCCAGCAGCTTTCTAGCCTCTGGAAACACCATATATTTT. It encodes CASSFLASGNTIYF.

The V and J genes are TRBV10-2 and TRBJ1-1, with D maybe TRBD1 (5 bases). Between the trimmed V and J ends, which lost 10 bases and 0 bases, there was a span of 12 bases. The CDR3 is made up of 13 amino acids. From germline, CDR1 is WSHSY and CDR2 SAAADI. In DNA, the CDR3 is TGCGCCACCTCGACAGAGTTGAACACTGAAGCTTTCTTT. Amino acids: CATSTELNTEAFF.

The chain links TRBV10-3 to TRBJ2-3; D ambiguous. V lost 1 base and J 4 bases, leaving 12 bases between the germline ends. Per the germline V gene, CDR1 is ENHRY and CDR2 is SYGVKD. This CDR3 is built from 15 residues. The CDR3 DNA reads TGTGCCATCAGTGAGTTAAGGGTAGGCGCAGATACGCAGTATTTT. Amino acids: CAISELRVGADTQYF.

CDR3 sequence: CAWERGGELFF. The CDR3 DNA follows: TGTGCCTGGGAAAGGGGCGGGGAGCTGTTTTTT. V usage is TRBV30 and J usage is TRBJ2-2; tentatively, D is TRBD1 (5 bases). The V gene's germline CDR1 is GTSNPN and CDR2 SVGIG (reference sequence). This CDR3 contains 11 residues. V lost 5 bases and J 7 bases, leaving 8 bases between the germline ends.

This chain uses TRBV19 with TRBJ2-1; maybe TRBD1 (5 bases). Between the trimmed V and J ends, which lost 3 bases and 3 bases, there was a span of 12 bases. The CDR3 covers 15 residues. CDR1 is LNHDA, CDR2 SQIVND, per germline (reference sequence). CDR3 DNA: TGTGCCAGTAGTATGGGAACAGGCCGCTACAATGAGCAGTTCTTC. The encoded protein is CASSMGTGRYNEQFF.

This clone was counted a few times. The chain carries TRBV6-4 and TRBJ2-3; a weak D match, TRBD2 (6 bases). Trimming pared 0 bases from V and 3 bases from J, leaving 10 bases between. Germline lookup yields CDR1 MRHNA and CDR2 SNTAGT. This CDR3 has 15 amino acids. CDR3: CASSDSPEGTDTQYF. The CDR3 region has the DNA TGTGCCAGCAGTGACTCGCCGGAGGGGACAGATACGCAGTATTTT.

The chain joins TRBV6-1 to TRBJ2-7; tentatively, D is TRBD2 (6 bases). This CDR3 has 13 amino acids. Trimming took off 2 bases at V and 11 bases at J, with 16 bases between the two ends. Per the germline V gene, CDR1 is MNHNS and CDR2 is SASEGT. The CDR3: CASSEPTGLPEYF. DNA of the CDR3: TGTGCCAGCAGTGAACCCACGGGACTCCCGGAGTACTTC.

This sequence joins TRBV30 and TRBJ1-1, with D unresolved. The CDR3 sequence is 15 residues long. The germline V gene encodes CDR1 GTSNPN and CDR2 SVGIG (reference sequence). Trimming removed 5 bases at V and 4 bases at J, with 20 bases between. CDR3 coding DNA: TGTGCCTGGCCAAACTTAGGACGGTTGTCCACTGAAGCTTTCTTT. Its protein is CAWPNLGRLSTEAFF.

This chain uses TRBV2 with TRBJ2-1; D gene unclear. Germline lookup yields CDR1 SNHLY and CDR2 FYNNEI. The length of the CDR3 is 11 residues. Trimming removed 5 bases at V and 5 bases at J, with 4 bases between. The CDR3 DNA sequence: TGTGCCAGCAGTTTCCACAATGAGCAGTTCTTC. It yields the protein CASSFHNEQFF.

This chain uses TRBV7-9 with TRBJ2-3; 11 bases agree with TRBD2. Per germline, CDR1 SEHNR and CDR2 FQNEAQ (reference sequence). V shed 3 bases, J shed 4 bases, and the junction held 3 bases outside the gene matches. The CDR3 covers 15 residues. The CDR3 bases are TGTGCCAGCAGCTTTAGCGGGGGGGCTTCAGATACGCAGTATTTT. Amino acids: CASSFSGGASDTQYF.

The J gene is TRBJ1-6, the V gene TRBV2; 7 bases match TRBD1. Germline loops: CDR1 SNHLY, CDR2 FYNNEI. V trimming: 6 bases; J trimming: 3 bases; junction bases outside the gene matches: 5. This CDR3 has 15 amino acids. The CDR3 coding sequence is TGTGCCAGCAGCGTACAGGGGAACTATAATTCACCCCTCCACTTT. Amino acid sequence: CASSVQGNYNSPLHF. The variable domain in full, completed from reference TRBV2 and TRBJ1-6, reads EPEVTQTPSHQVTQMGQEVILRCVPISNHLYFYWYRQILGQKVEFLVSFYNNEISEKSEIFDDQFSVERPDGSNFTLKIRSTKLEDSAMYFCASSVQGNYNSPLHFGNGTRLTVT.

The chain uses TRBV6-1 and TRBJ2-3, with 9 nucleotides matching TRBD2. There are 15 residues in the CDR3. J lost 3 bases, V lost 5 bases, and 6 bases had no gene match. CDR1 MNHNS and CDR2 SASEGT come from the germline V gene. The CDR3 here is CASSQGAGGTDTQYF. CDR3 DNA sequence: TGTGCCAGCAGTCAAGGAGCGGGGGGTACAGATACGCAGTATTTT.

To note about this clone: At the DNA level, this CDR3 is encoded by other sequences in the same sample as well. CDR3: CASSLGTGYNEQFF. As DNA, the CDR3 is TGCGCCAGCAGCTTGGGGACAGGGTACAATGAGCAGTTCTTC. The rearrangement uses TRBV5-1 and TRBJ2-1; 8 nucleotides align to TRBD1. V shed 0 bases, J shed 4 bases, and the junction held 0 bases outside the gene matches. The CDR3 runs to 14 residues. Germline V lookup: CDR1 SGHRS, CDR2 YFSETQ.

This chain connects TRBV19 to TRBJ1-5; D is ambiguous. Germline-derived CDR1 and CDR2 are LNHDA and SQIVND (reference sequence). The CDR3 sequence is 13 residues long. Trimming removed 7 bases from V and 9 bases from J, with 16 bases in between. The CDR3 loop reads CASMARSVGPQHF. DNA for the CDR3: TGTGCCAGTATGGCAAGGTCTGTGGGGCCCCAGCATTTT.